The source of this T cell receptor (beta chain) is a study of PD-1 blockade in classical Hodgkin lymphoma. As to this clone: Its antigen is currently unknown.

Method: immunoSEQ multiplex PCR; TCRdb's copy keeps in-frame clones and lacks some. The data show 25,000 to 35,000 clones, around 67% seen once. Brentuximab vedotin exposure varied among the patients, all of whom had relapsed after autologous stem cell transplantation. Regarding the study as a whole: Only CD4+ TCR diversity, not CD8+, had risen significantly by C4D1.

The CDR3 extends over 13 amino acids. Germline-derived CDR1 and CDR2 are MDHEN and SYDVKM. V was clipped by 5 bases and J by 7 bases, with 14 bases between them. J is TRBJ1-1 and V is TRBV28; D might be TRBD1 (6 bases). Sequencing used peripheral blood mononuclear cells (PBMCs), obtained before the second cycle of nivolumab. This clonotype originated in a human donor with classical Hodgkin lymphoma. The CDR3 protein is CASSAQGRDEAFF. Here the CDR3 DNA reads TGTGCCAGCAGTGCGCAGGGGCGTGATGAAGCTTTCTTT.